The 17 T cell receptor beta chains presented below share a single source sample, sequenced in a study of molecular identifiers for immune sequencing clone quantification. TCRdb independently ran MiXCR on the PCR reads; one entry per CDR3 protein. The table has about 97,000 distinct CDR3 sequences, 35% seen once. Sequenced sample: naive CD8+ T cells from blood, with Jurkat cell RNA spiked in. Subset here: FACS-sorted CD8+CD4-CCR7+CD45RA+ naive T cells. Receptors originate from a human donor in good health. Some libraries in this study had Jurkat cell RNA spiked in.

There are a few counts of this clonotype. The genes are TRBV3-1 and TRBJ2-7; possible D gene TRBD1, 8 bases. Trimming left V 4 bases short and J 4 bases short, with 14 bases between. Germline V gene sequence: CDR1 LGHDT, CDR2 YNNKEL (reference sequence). CDR3 size: 14 residues. The CDR3 DNA is TGTGCCAGCAGCCCCACAGGGGGGGGGTACGAGCAGTACTTC. Translated, it gives CASSPTGGGYEQYF.

This clonotype appeared a few times. The conserved phenylalanine or tryptophan is not found at the CDR3 terminus, so this likely reflects a read error. The V call is TRBV14, the J call TRBJ2-7; 11 bases map to TRBD1. The CDR3 is 13 amino acids. The germline V gene encodes CDR1 SGHDN and CDR2 FVKESK. V lost 2 bases to trimming and J lost 10 bases; unmatched junction nucleotides: 4. The CDR3 reads CASSQTDRGPQYL. The CDR3 nucleotides read TGTGCCAGCAGCCAAACGGACAGGGGGCCACAGTACCTC.

This clonotype turned up a few times. The gene calls are TRBV6-1 and TRBJ2-7; 9 nucleotides align to TRBD2. There are 13 residues in the CDR3. Trimming took 8 bases from V and 4 from J; bases not matched to a gene: 6. Germline CDR1 reads MNHNS; CDR2 reads SASEGT. This CDR3 reads CASLGTSWYEQYF. DNA for the CDR3: TGTGCCAGCCTCGGGACTAGCTGGTACGAGCAGTACTTC.

On this clonotype itself: Since a much larger clone is just one base distant, this may be a read error. The gene calls are TRBV13 and TRBJ2-3; D not certain. V was shortened by 8 bases and J by 2 bases, with 8 bases between the two germline ends. The CDR3 contains 12 residues. Germline V lookup: CDR1 PRHDT, CDR2 FYEKMQ (reference sequence). The CDR3 nucleotides read TGTGCCAGCTGCCAGACCACAGATACGCAGTATTTT. Its protein is CASCQTTDTQYF.

The sample holds a few counts of this clonotype. The genes are TRBV6-9 and TRBJ2-7; 13 bases map to TRBD2. The junction had 7 bases not matched to a gene; V was cut back by 9 bases and J by 2 bases. In germline, CDR1 is MNHGY, CDR2 SVAAGI. This CDR3 has 15 amino acids. The CDR3 reads CARGTSGNPTYEQYF. The CDR3 DNA follows: TGTGCCAGGGGGACTAGCGGGAATCCTACCTACGAGCAGTACTTC.

Regarding this clonotype: This clone may be a read error of a much larger clone one base away. This rearrangement joins TRBV6-6 to TRBJ2-4, with a possible D match to TRBD1 (6 bases). This CDR3 has 14 amino acids. Per germline, CDR1 MNHNY and CDR2 SVGAGI (reference sequence). CDR3 residues: CASTGDLAKNNQYF. CDR3 nucleotide sequence: TGTGCCAGCACAGGGGATCTAGCCAAAAACAATCAGTACTTC.

There are a few counts of this clonotype. The chain couples TRBV7-9 to TRBJ2-7, with TRBD1 identical over 7 bases. Looked up from germline, CDR1 is SEHNR and CDR2 is FQNEAQ (reference sequence). This CDR3 contains 15 residues. The V gene end was trimmed by 5 bases and the J gene end by 2 bases; junction bases not matched to a gene: 9. The CDR3 sequence is CASSLGGGLTYEQYF. CDR3 coding DNA: TGTGCCAGCAGCCTAGGGGGCGGATTAACCTACGAGCAGTACTTC.

Turning to this clonotype: This may arise from a read error, as a much more abundant clone is one base away. The J gene is TRBJ2-5, the V gene TRBV4-2, with D perhaps TRBD1 (5 bases). CDR1 is LGHNA and CDR2 is YNFKEQ in the germline V gene. The CDR3 has 15 residues. The CDR3 is CASCQKASGLETQYF. The CDR3 region has the DNA TGTGCCAGCTGCCAAAAAGCGTCAGGGTTAGAGACCCAGTACTTC.

On this clonotype itself: This could be a read error, since a much larger clone is one nucleotide away. The chain carries TRBV5-1 and TRBJ2-7, with 7 bases fitting TRBD1. The CDR3 totals 12 residues. V was clipped by 4 bases and J by 6 bases; unmatched bases: 4. Germline CDR1 SGHRS, CDR2 YFSETQ. CDR3 loop: CASSMGTVEQYF. For the CDR3, the DNA is TGCGCCAGCAGCATGGGGACAGTCGAGCAGTACTTC.

This clonotype was detected ten times or more. CDR3 coding DNA: TGCAGTGCCGCACTAGGGCCTAGCACAGATACGCAGTATTTT. Translated: CSAALGPSTDTQYF. The chain employs TRBV20-1 and TRBJ2-3, with D possibly being TRBD2 (5 bases). This CDR3 contains 14 residues. Trimming stripped 6 bases from V and 0 bases from J, with 13 bases between. Germline loops: CDR1 DFQATT, CDR2 SNEGSKA (reference sequence).

This clonotype was counted a few times. The CDR3 protein is CASRPDRGTEAFF. The CDR3 nucleotides are TGTGCCAGCAGGCCAGACAGGGGCACTGAAGCTTTCTTT. The gene calls are TRBV12-3 or TRBV12-4 and TRBJ1-1; TRBD1 matches 8 bases. Unmatched junction bases numbered 4, after V lost 6 bases and J lost 4 bases. The CDR3 runs 13 residues.

This clonotype was recorded a few times. V is TRBV11-2 and J is TRBJ2-1; D could derive from TRBD1 or TRBD2 (5 bases each). The V gene's germline CDR1 is SGHAT and CDR2 FQNNGV. There are 13 residues in the CDR3. Trimming stripped 5 bases from V and 10 bases from J, with 15 bases between. The CDR3 loop reads CASSERDGREQFF. The CDR3 region has the DNA TGTGCCAGCAGCGAAAGGGACGGCCGAGAGCAGTTCTTC.

This clonotype has more than one count but fewer than ten. An end of the junction differs from the germline gene, which may be a read error. V gene TRBV19 combines with J gene TRBJ2-3; tentative D call: TRBD2 (6 bases). The CDR3 is 13 residues long. Germline lookup yields CDR1 LNHDA and CDR2 SQIVND (reference sequence). The CDR3 protein is CASSMTSTDTQYF. Here the CDR3 DNA reads TGTGCCAGCAGTATGACTAGTACAGATACGCAGTATTTT. Complete variable domain (other parts from reference TRBV19 and TRBJ2-3): DGGITQSPKYLFRKEGQNVTLSCEQNLNHDAMYWYRQDPGQGLRLIYYSQIVNDFQKGDIAEGYSVSREKKESFPLTVTSAQKNPTAFYLCASSMTSTDTQYFGPGTRLTVL.

This clonotype has a handful of counts. This chain uses TRBV4-3 with TRBJ2-7, with TRBD2 matching 11 bases. The CDR3 has 16 residues. Trimming cost V 0 bases and J 2 bases; bases outside gene matches: 3. From germline, CDR1 is LGHNA and CDR2 YSLEER. The CDR3 region is CASSQDLAGGPYEQYF. The DNA for the CDR3 is TGCGCCAGCAGCCAAGACTTAGCGGGAGGGCCCTACGAGCAGTACTTC.

Only a few counts were recorded for this clonotype. The CDR3 spells CSVGFGGKTDTQYF. For the CDR3, the DNA is TGCAGCGTTGGCTTTGGGGGCAAAACAGATACGCAGTATTTT. V usage is TRBV29-1 and J usage is TRBJ2-3; D perhaps matches TRBD1 (6 bases). The CDR3 spans 14 residues. The germline V gene has CDR1 SQVTM and CDR2 ANQGSEA. V lost 4 bases, J lost 3 bases, and 14 bases lay in between.

The chain couples TRBV5-6 to TRBJ1-1; TRBD1 matches 8 bases. The CDR3 is 13 residues long. CDR1 and CDR2 (germline): SGHDT, YYEEEE. Trimming removed 5 bases from V and 11 bases from J; junction bases left unmatched: 11. The CDR3 is CASRPQGAFDAFF. The CDR3 bases are TGTGCCAGCAGGCCCCAGGGGGCTTTCGACGCTTTCTTT.

In this sample, this clonotype turned up once. Just one base apart from a much larger clone, this may be a read error. This chain uses TRBV6-1 with TRBJ1-5; no reliable D call. Germline-derived CDR1 and CDR2 are MNHNS and SASEGT. The CDR3 is 14 residues long. V was pared by 7 bases and J by 0 bases, with 10 bases between. The CDR3 sequence: CASTLGFSNQPQHF. The CDR3 DNA is TGTGCCAGCACCCTGGGGTTTAGCAATCAGCCCCAGCATTTT.